This TCR beta chain was sequenced in a study of tissue T cells after allogeneic stem cell transplantation. This clone was detected once. Its antigen is as yet unknown. The listed genes are named as in mouse. The CDR3 end lies 1 residue beyond the end of the read and is filled in from the germline J gene. Sequenced by immunoSEQ multiplex PCR; TCRdb stores in-frame clones only, minus some. The profile shows thousands of clones, roughly half of them singletons. Findings and limits, study-wide: Only a limited share of tissue TCRs appeared in blood or spleen.

The time point here: mouse harvest day 14 after allogeneic transplant. Mouse grafts combined 10^7 T-cell-depleted bone marrow cells with 10^6 splenic CD5+ T cells. This CDR3 has 15 amino acids. Trimming at V came to 4 bases and at J to 3 bases, leaving 4 bases not matched to a gene. In germline, CDR1 is NNHDY, CDR2 SYVADS. The V gene is TRBV13-3, the J gene TRBJ2-5, with 11 positions matching TRBD2. Source material: gut tissue. The receptor comes from a female BALB/c mouse given C57BL/6 T cells with graft-versus-host disease after an allogeneic hematopoietic cell transplant. Partial CDR3 DNA: TGTGCCAGCAGTTGGGACTGGGGGAGGCAAGACACCCAGTAC. This gives the protein CASSWDWGRQDTQY. The entire CDR3 protein reads CASSWDWGRQDTQYF.